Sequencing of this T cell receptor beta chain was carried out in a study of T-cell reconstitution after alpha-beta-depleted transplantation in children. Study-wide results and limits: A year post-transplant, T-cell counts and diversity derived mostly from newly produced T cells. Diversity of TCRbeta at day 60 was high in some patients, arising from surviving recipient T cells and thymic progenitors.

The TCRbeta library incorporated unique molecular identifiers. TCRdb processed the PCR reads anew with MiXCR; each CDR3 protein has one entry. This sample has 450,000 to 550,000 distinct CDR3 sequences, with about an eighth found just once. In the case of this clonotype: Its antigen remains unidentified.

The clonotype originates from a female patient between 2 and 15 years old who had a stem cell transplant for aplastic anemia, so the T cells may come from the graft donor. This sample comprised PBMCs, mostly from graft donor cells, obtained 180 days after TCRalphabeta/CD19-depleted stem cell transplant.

CDR3 in DNA: TGTGCCATCAGTGAGAGAAGTGCAGGAGTCGAAGCTTTCTTT. Amino acids: CAISERSAGVEAFF. This rearrangement joins TRBV10-3 to TRBJ1-1; D is unclear. The germline V and J ends were trimmed by 2 bases and 8 bases, with 15 bases remaining between them. CDR3 length: 14 amino acids. Germline V gene data show CDR1 as ENHRY and CDR2 as SYGVKD.